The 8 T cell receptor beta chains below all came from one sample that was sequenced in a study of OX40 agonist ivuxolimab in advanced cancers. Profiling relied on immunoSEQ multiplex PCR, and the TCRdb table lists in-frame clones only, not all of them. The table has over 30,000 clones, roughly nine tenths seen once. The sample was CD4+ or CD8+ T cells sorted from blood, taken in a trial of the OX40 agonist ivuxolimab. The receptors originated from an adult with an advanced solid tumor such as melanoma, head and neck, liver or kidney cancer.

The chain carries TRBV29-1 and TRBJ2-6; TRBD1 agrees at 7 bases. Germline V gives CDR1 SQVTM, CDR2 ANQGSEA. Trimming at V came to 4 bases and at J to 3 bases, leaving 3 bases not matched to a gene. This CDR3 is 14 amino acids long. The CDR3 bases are TGCAGCGTTGGTCAGGGGGTTGGGGCCAACGTCCTGACTTTC. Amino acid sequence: CSVGQGVGANVLTF.

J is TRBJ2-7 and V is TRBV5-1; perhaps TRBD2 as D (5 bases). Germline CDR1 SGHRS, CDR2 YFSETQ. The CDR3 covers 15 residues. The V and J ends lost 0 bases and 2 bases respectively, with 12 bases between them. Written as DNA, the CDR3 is TGCGCCAGCAGCTTGGAGCCAGTGACTACCTACGAGCAGTACTTC. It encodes CASSLEPVTTYEQYF.

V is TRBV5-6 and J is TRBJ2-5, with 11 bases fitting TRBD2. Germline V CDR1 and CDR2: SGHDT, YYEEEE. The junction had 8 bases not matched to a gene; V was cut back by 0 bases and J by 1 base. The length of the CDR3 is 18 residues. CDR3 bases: TGTGCCAGCAGCTTGGTAGGGACTAGCGGAGCCGTCCAAGAGACCCAGTACTTC. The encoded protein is CASSLVGTSGAVQETQYF.

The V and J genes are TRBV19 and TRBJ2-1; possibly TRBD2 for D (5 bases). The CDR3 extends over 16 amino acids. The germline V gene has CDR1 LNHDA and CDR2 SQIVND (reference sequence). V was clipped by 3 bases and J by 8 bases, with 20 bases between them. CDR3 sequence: CASSIGQSTGGHEQFF. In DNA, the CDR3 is TGTGCCAGTAGTATCGGTCAGTCGACCGGAGGACATGAGCAGTTCTTC. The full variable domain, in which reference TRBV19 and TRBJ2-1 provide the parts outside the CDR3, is DGGITQSPKYLFRKEGQNVTLSCEQNLNHDAMYWYRQDPGQGLRLIYYSQIVNDFQKGDIAEGYSVSREKKESFPLTVTSAQKNPTAFYLCASSIGQSTGGHEQFFGPGTRLTVL.

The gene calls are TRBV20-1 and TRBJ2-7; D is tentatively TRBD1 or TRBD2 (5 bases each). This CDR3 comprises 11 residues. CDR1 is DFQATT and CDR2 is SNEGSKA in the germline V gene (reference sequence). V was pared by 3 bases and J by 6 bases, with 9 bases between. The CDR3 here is CSARRGSEQYF. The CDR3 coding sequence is TGCAGTGCTAGGAGGGGATCCGAGCAGTACTTC.

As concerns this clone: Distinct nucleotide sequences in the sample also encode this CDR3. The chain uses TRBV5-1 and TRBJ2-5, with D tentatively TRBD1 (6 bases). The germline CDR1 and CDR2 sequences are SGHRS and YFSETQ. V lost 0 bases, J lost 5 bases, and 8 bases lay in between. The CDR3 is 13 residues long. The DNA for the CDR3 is TGCGCCAGCAGCTTGGAGGGGGTGGAGACCCAGTACTTC. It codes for CASSLEGVETQYF.

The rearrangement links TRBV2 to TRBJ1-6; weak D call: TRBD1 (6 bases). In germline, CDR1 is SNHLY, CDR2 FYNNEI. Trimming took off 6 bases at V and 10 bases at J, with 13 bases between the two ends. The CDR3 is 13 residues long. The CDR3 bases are TGTGCCAGCAGATACAGGGTATACTCACCCCTCCACTTT. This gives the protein CASRYRVYSPLHF.

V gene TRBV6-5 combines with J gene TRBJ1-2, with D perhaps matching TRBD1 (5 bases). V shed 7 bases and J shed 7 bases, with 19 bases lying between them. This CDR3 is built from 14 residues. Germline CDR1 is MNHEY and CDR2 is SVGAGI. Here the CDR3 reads CASTKGAGNAGYTF. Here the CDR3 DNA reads TGTGCCAGCACCAAAGGGGCAGGGAATGCTGGCTACACCTTC.